This T cell receptor beta chain was captured in a study of cytomegalovirus exposure and HLA in healthy donors (dated by TCRdb to the late 2010s). Background for the entire study: According to an earlier analysis of 550 to 750 of the donors, some 180 million T cells yielded 117 million unique TCR beta sequences and about 300 Gb of sequence data. Among around 400 genotyped donors of the cohort, an average of approximately 240,000 unique TCR beta nucleotide sequences was sequenced per donor, of which roughly 17% were non-productive. A separate validation cohort of about 110 different subjects was used in addition to the roughly 620-subject first cohort. Typing coverage differed by locus: A, B, C, DRB1 and DQB1 were typed in roughly 620-630 donors, DQA1 in 522, DPA1 in 600 to 610, and DPB1 in roughly 450. Class I and class II HLA loci were covered by the typing at four-digit resolution. Rather than drawing on any new phenotypic data, the later analysis identified candidate immune exposures from TCR beta sequences and the way those sequences occurred across donors. A later genetic analysis took genome-wide SNP genotypes for about three fifths of the 666 donors and used that subset as a discovery cohort. The study was designed to test whether signatures of past pathogen exposure could be identified by cataloging public T cell receptors. To study patterns of TCR occurrence, a later analysis re-analyzed previously published TCR beta repertoires from just over 650 donors and added high-resolution HLA genotyping. Around 300 gigabases of sequencing data and tens of millions of unique TCR sequences were included in an early release covering several hundred HLA-typed donors. Donor age, sex, ethnicity and CMV serostatus were compiled alongside the repertoire data. The T cell repertoires of several hundred subjects were profiled by immunosequencing and related to cytomegalovirus serostatus. Every discovery cohort repertoire had been produced on one sequencing platform. Four to six DR-DQ haplotypes were handled as single units for association and clustering, since linkage in the cohort was strong. In an earlier analysis of about 590 of the donors, high-throughput TCR beta sequencing was used to judge whether each TCR beta V gene segment behaved as functional or pseudogenic. The study combined high-throughput TCR immunosequencing, statistical association of individual TCRs with disease status, and machine learning to predict cytomegalovirus infection status. The genetic ancestry cluster associated with self-reported Caucasian donors included 81% of the roughly 380 genotyped donors. The study at large found these results: Because counts were too low, about 18 rarely observed V segments, including chromosome 9 orphons, were left out of the earlier analysis of 587 of the donors. The classifier was reported to diagnose cytomegalovirus status with high specificity and sensitivity in both the original cohort and the validation cohort. In a later genetic analysis, a missense DCLRE1C variant was associated with V-gene and J-gene trimming of TCR beta chains, and the association was replicated in an independent cohort. A later analysis reported that several top co-occurrence clusters appeared linked to parvovirus B19, influenza, CMV and Epstein-Barr virus. The only immune exposure information available for the cohort was CMV serostatus. A later analysis found that most CMV-associated TCR beta chains appeared HLA-restricted, with HLA associations seemingly driven largely by CMV exposure. When HLA alleles, especially DR and DQ, strongly co-occurred, attributing TCR associations to individual alleles was difficult. A cluster of highly shared sequence variants was judged likely to be a technical artifact of the sequencing pipeline. A further reported finding was that TCR beta sequences accurately predicted the HLA-A and HLA-B alleles for most subjects in the first cohort. In a later genetic analysis, fewer N-insertions in productive TCRs were reported among donors in an Asian-associated ancestry cluster than the approximately 630-donor mean. According to the authors, the approach could potentially be generalized to other disease states and immunological phenotypes. A total of 150 or so TCR beta chains were listed by the study as associated with cytomegalovirus. According to a later analysis, TCR association rates differed among HLA loci, with DRB1 alleles showing the most associated TCRs and HLA-C alleles showing the fewest. In this cohort, only TCR beta chains were sequenced, and detectable features were limited by the absence of alpha or paired-chain data. Specific HLA alleles were associated with about 17,000 TCR beta sequences at a false discovery rate of 0.05 in a later analysis. In a later analysis, HLA-associated TCR beta chains showed more clonal expansion and lower generation probabilities than non-associated chains that were equally common. Presence/absence analyses assumed roughly uniform sequencing depth across donors, an assumption that may not hold. Linkage disequilibrium might explain the correlated functional status among segregating V segments, but an unknown experimental factor could not be ruled out. Broadly in line with IMGT annotations, most TCR beta V segments showed up in productive rearrangements about 87% or about 30% of the time in an earlier analysis of some 590 of the donors. Because some donors lacked HLA typing at each locus, the association tests relied only on the typed subset. Because the 87-base-pair reads could not distinguish some IMGT-functional V segments, including TRBV6-2 and TRBV6-3, those segments were excluded. In vitro tests confirmed that a few of the cytomegalovirus-associated TCR beta chains recognize cytomegalovirus antigens. Most TCR sequences were observed very rarely across donors, whereas some public TCRs were present in many individuals.

The CDR3 holds 15 amino acids from the cysteine to the phenylalanine. Of all the DNA, just the CDR3 is kept, 45 bases in frame from base 1. The germline V gene provides CDR1 MNHNS and CDR2 SASEGT. Trimming takes 0 bases off V and 4 bases off J; junction bases not matched to a gene: 5. Concerning this clone itself: Its specific antigen is unknown. Base qualities are not at hand, and no much larger clone is one base apart.

Library generation was performed with the immunoSEQ multiplex PCR assay. A mixture of 60 forward primers for TCR Vbeta segments and 13 reverse primers for TCR Jbeta segments was used in the multiplex PCR. A multiplex PCR assay on genomic DNA amplified the CDR3 region of rearranged TCR beta genes. On the Illumina HiSeq System, the amplified TCR beta libraries were sequenced as 87-base-pair reads. In the source study's methods: In a later analysis, tens of millions of unique TCR beta chains were counted across the approximately 640 repertoires, and around 10 million of these chains were shared by at least two donors. To remove PCR and sequencing errors, raw reads were error-corrected and collapsed into unique sequences using a nearest-neighbor algorithm that merged closely related sequences. To assign V, D and J gene segments, CDR3 sequences were aligned to IMGT reference sequences. For a sequence to be retained, at least a six-nucleotide match to both a V gene segment and a J gene segment was required. Rearrangements were classified as productive when the CDR3 lacked stop codons and remained in frame with V and J, and all other rearrangements were classified as non-productive. Following IMGT convention, CDR3 was defined as the stretch from the second conserved V-encoded cysteine up to the conserved J-encoded phenylalanine. In an earlier analysis of around 600 of the donors, sequences lacking an unambiguous match to a single V gene segment were excluded. An earlier analysis of approximately 590 of the donors called V segments functional above 56.7% productive rearrangements and segregating when the between-donor standard deviation exceeded 5%. A statistical classification framework was built to diagnose cytomegalovirus status from the catalog of TCR beta chain sequences. In a later analysis, V and J genes were assigned by comparing TCR nucleotide sequences against IMGT/GENE-DB human TR gene sequences. Using the TCRdist pipeline, a later analysis assigned CDR3 sequences along with most-parsimonious VDJ recombination scenarios. In a later analysis, each TCR beta chain was defined by its CDR3 amino acid sequence together with its V-gene family, and reads without a unique V-gene family were excluded. In a later analysis, 500 to 650 highly shared, low-generation-probability nucleotide sequences were removed to address suspected cross-contamination and a sequencing artifact. For each public chain, a later analysis derived a clonal expansion index from normalized ranks of inferred template counts within each repertoire. In a later analysis, generation probabilities were computed using a VDJ recombination model fitted to out-of-frame rearrangements, and the results were checked against IGoR. In a later analysis, TCR-TCR, TCR-HLA and TCR-CMV co-occurrence was scored with hypergeometric tests, and a repertoire-size bias correction was applied to TCR pairs. False discovery rates were estimated in a later analysis by permuting HLA or CMV assignments 20 times. In a later analysis, co-occurring TCRs were grouped using DBSCAN, and TCRdist sequence similarity was added for clustering within HLA-allele-positive subsets. Co-occurrence clustering excluded repertoires with fewer than 30,000 or more than 120,000 public chains, plus five with anomalous nucleotide sharing. What TCRdb holds here is the immuneACCESS table cut down to in-frame rearrangements. Part of the clones is not present; checked against another copy, under half of the missing clones reflect an unresolved V gene, and the others are unexplained. The V and J calls and the clone size are those of that table, but D and trimming were determined from the DNA. This sample lists fewer than 85,000 clones; over 65% were detected once. Together, the top ten hold more than 8% of the sample.

The cohort consisted of more than 650 healthy bone marrow donors. At the time of sampling, all cohort members were nominally healthy, though unrecorded immune exposures were likely present. The donor tested CMV seropositive, placing the donor among the 250 to 300 seropositive members of the cohort. Every donor gave a peripheral blood sample, and the peripheral blood mononuclear cells from that sample were used for TCR beta sequencing. Genomic DNA was extracted from the blood cell samples with the Qiagen DNeasy Blood Extraction Kit. The sequence links TRBV6-1 to TRBJ2-7; 8 central nucleotides agree with TRBD1. This sequence originates from a man aged 35-49 years in good health and CMV-seropositive. The sample consisted of PBMCs. The CDR3 amino acid sequence is: CASSEAQDRVYEQYF. In nucleotide form, the sequence is TGTGCCAGCAGTGAAGCTCAGGACAGGGTATACGAGCAGTACTTC.